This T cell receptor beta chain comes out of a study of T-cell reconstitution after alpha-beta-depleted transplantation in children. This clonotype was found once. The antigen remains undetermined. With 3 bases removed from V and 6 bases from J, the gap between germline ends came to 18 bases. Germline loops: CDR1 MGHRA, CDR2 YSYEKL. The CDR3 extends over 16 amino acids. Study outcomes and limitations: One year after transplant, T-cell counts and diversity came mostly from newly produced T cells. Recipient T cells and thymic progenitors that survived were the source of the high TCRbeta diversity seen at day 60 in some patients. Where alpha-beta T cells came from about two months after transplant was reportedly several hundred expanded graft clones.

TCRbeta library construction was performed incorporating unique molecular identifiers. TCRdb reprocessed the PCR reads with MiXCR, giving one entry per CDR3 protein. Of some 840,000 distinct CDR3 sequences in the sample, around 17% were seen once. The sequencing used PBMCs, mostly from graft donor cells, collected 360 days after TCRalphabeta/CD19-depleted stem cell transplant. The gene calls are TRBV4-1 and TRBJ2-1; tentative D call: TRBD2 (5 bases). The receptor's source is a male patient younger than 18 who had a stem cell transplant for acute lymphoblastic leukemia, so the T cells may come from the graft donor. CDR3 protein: CASSHPGRRKGNEQFF. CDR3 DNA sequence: TGCGCCAGCAGCCACCCTGGACGGAGGAAGGGCAATGAGCAGTTCTTC.